Below, 18 T cell receptor beta chains from the same sample are listed, as sequenced in a study of cytomegalovirus exposure and HLA in healthy donors. The PCR employed 60 Vbeta primers together with 13 Jbeta primers. Sequenced by immunoSEQ multiplex PCR; TCRdb stores in-frame clones only, minus some. The sample consists of about 95,000 clones, 81% of them appearing once. The material sequenced was PBMCs. The receptors were sampled from a woman aged 65 to 85 in good health and CMV-seropositive.

The genes are TRBV28 and TRBJ1-4, with D possibly TRBD1 on 5 matching bases. V was clipped by 7 bases and J by 0 bases, with 15 bases between them. This CDR3 spans 16 amino acids. The germline CDR1 and CDR2 sequences are MDHEN and SYDVKM. CDR3 in amino acids: CASKAQPGATNEKLFF. The CDR3 DNA sequence: TGTGCCAGCAAGGCTCAACCGGGGGCAACTAATGAAAAACTGTTTTTT.

There are a few counts of this clone. A far more abundant clone sits one base away, making this likely a read error. This chain connects TRBV4-1 to TRBJ2-7, with D tentatively TRBD2 (5 bases). Germline values: CDR1 MGHRA, CDR2 YSYEKL. V shed 4 bases and J shed 6 bases, with 13 bases lying between them. This CDR3 region has 13 residues. CDR3 amino acids: CASSPTVAGEQYF. CDR3 coding DNA: TGCGCCAGCAGCCCGACCGTTGCGGGCGAGCAGTACTTC.

The chain joins TRBV10-3 to TRBJ2-1, with 10 positions matching TRBD2. This CDR3 is built from 15 residues. Germline V CDR1 and CDR2: ENHRY, SYGVKD. V dropped 2 bases and J dropped 6; count of bases not matched to a gene: 4. The CDR3 protein is CAISEGAGGPNEQFF. For the CDR3, the DNA is TGTGCCATCAGTGAGGGAGCGGGAGGGCCCAATGAGCAGTTCTTC.

The rearrangement uses TRBV5-1 and TRBJ2-7, with D perhaps TRBD2 (6 bases). The germline V gene encodes CDR1 SGHRS and CDR2 YFSETQ. This CDR3 has 16 residues. The V end was cut by 4 bases, the J end by 3 bases, with 20 bases between. DNA of the CDR3: TGCGCCAGCAGCCTTCTCTCAAGCAGGACTATCTACGAGCAGTACTTC. Protein sequence: CASSLLSSRTIYEQYF. Full variable domain (outside the CDR3, taken from reference TRBV5-1 and TRBJ2-7): KAGVTQTPRYLIKTRGQQVTLSCSPISGHRSVSWYQQTPGQGLQFLFEYFSETQRNKGNFPGRFSGRQFSNSRSEMNVSTLELGDSALYLCASSLLSSRTIYEQYFGPGTRLTVT.

V usage is TRBV9 and J usage is TRBJ2-1, with 7 bases aligning to TRBD2. Germline values: CDR1 SGDLS, CDR2 YYNGEE. The CDR3 has 15 amino acids. V lost 0 bases, J lost 8 bases, and 8 bases stayed unmatched. Written as DNA, the CDR3 is TGTGCCAGCAGCGTAGAAGTGCGGGAGCACCATGAGCAGTTCTTC. Translated, it gives CASSVEVREHHEQFF. Full variable domain (remainder filled in from reference TRBV9 and TRBJ2-1): DSGVTQTPKHLITATGQRVTLRCSPRSGDLSVYWYQQSLDQGLQFLIQYYNGEERAKGNILERFSAQQFPDLHSELNLSSLELGDSALYFCASSVEVREHHEQFFGPGTRLTVL.

The chain is built from TRBV7-2 and TRBJ1-5; TRBD1 matches at 10 bases. Germline V CDR1 and CDR2: SGHTA, FQGNSA. This CDR3 region has 16 residues. The V gene end was trimmed by 6 bases and the J gene end by 1 base; junction bases not matched to a gene: 6. The chain's CDR3 is CASSPVGQGSNQPQHF. The CDR3 coding sequence is TGTGCCAGCAGTCCTGTGGGACAGGGGAGCAATCAGCCCCAGCATTTT.

This clone was detected a few times. The V and J genes are TRBV6-5 and TRBJ1-1, with D tentatively TRBD1 (5 bases). Per the germline V gene, CDR1 is MNHEY and CDR2 is SVGAGI. The CDR3 length is 12 residues. Trimming pared 10 bases from V and 1 base from J, leaving 10 bases between. The CDR3 reads CATGHTNTEAFF. CDR3 DNA sequence: TGTGCCACCGGACACACGAACACTGAAGCTTTCTTT.

The chain uses TRBV29-1 and TRBJ2-4, with 12 bases lining up with TRBD1. The CDR3 totals 12 residues. V shed 7 bases, J shed 8 bases, and the junction held 3 bases outside the gene matches. The V gene's germline CDR1 is SQVTM and CDR2 ANQGSEA. The CDR3 protein is CSGGQGADIQYF. The CDR3 DNA reads as TGCAGCGGGGGACAGGGGGCTGACATTCAGTACTTC.

About this clone itself: This sample includes further DNA sequences coding for the same CDR3. The chain is built from TRBV27 and TRBJ2-7, with 7 bases fitting TRBD1. Trimming took 5 bases from V and 5 from J; bases not matched to a gene: 9. Germline CDR1 MNHEY, CDR2 SMNVEV (reference sequence). CDR3 length: 14 amino acids. The CDR3 nucleotides are TGTGCCAGCAGTCTACGGAACAGGGGACACGAGCAGTACTTC. This translates into CASSLRNRGHEQYF.

A few counts support this clone. The gene calls are TRBV5-4 and TRBJ1-4; 8 bases map to TRBD1. The junction had 6 bases not matched to a gene; V was cut back by 3 bases and J by 5 bases. The germline gives CDR1 SGHNT, CDR2 YYREEE (reference sequence). The CDR3 contains 15 residues. The CDR3 coding sequence is TGTGCCAGCAGCTCACCGACAGGGGCGAATGAAAAACTGTTTTTT. Protein: CASSSPTGANEKLFF. The full variable domain, rest sourced from reference TRBV5-4 and TRBJ1-4, is ETGVTQSPTHLIKTRGQQVTLRCSSQSGHNTVSWYQQALGQGPQFIFQYYREEENGRGNFPPRFSGLQFPNYSSELNVNALELDDSALYLCASSSPTGANEKLFFGSGTQLSVL.

This chain links TRBV18 with TRBJ1-2, with D uncertain. From germline, CDR1 is KGHSH and CDR2 LQKENI. V dropped 6 bases and J dropped 5 bases, with 16 bases sitting between them. The CDR3 runs to 14 residues. For the CDR3, the DNA is TGTGCCAGCTCCCTTGCAGTGAATTGGTATGGCTACACCTTC. It is translated as CASSLAVNWYGYTF.

The chain joins TRBV11-1 to TRBJ2-7; 7 nucleotides match TRBD1. Germline V gene lookup returns CDR1 SGHAT and CDR2 FQDESV (reference sequence). The V segment lost 2 bases and the J segment 3 bases; nucleotides outside the gene matches: 7. This CDR3 region has 15 residues. CDR3 bases: TGTGCCAGCAGCTTACAGGGACAGACATTCTACGAGCAGTACTTC. Residues: CASSLQGQTFYEQYF.

The rearrangement links TRBV7-2 to TRBJ2-7, with D maybe TRBD2 (5 bases). Germline V gene data show CDR1 as SGHTA and CDR2 as FQGNSA. Trimming removed 0 bases at V and 1 base at J, with 10 bases between. The CDR3 is made up of 15 amino acids. CDR3 nucleotide sequence: TGTGCCAGCAGCTTAGCTCGAGGAGGTTCCTACGAGCAGTACTTC. Translation: CASSLARGGSYEQYF.

This clone showed up just once. The genes are TRBV2 and TRBJ1-4; 7 bases agree with TRBD1. Germline V gene sequence: CDR1 SNHLY, CDR2 FYNNEI. CDR3 size: 15 residues. Losses at the gene ends were 1 base for V and 4 bases for J; bases not matched to a gene: 3. The CDR3 spells CASSEGAGGNEKLFF. Here the CDR3 DNA reads TGTGCCAGCAGTGAAGGGGCAGGGGGTAATGAAAAACTGTTTTTT.

The V gene is TRBV5-1, the J gene TRBJ1-1; a possible D gene is TRBD1 (6 bases). The CDR3 contains 16 residues. In germline, CDR1 is SGHRS, CDR2 YFSETQ. Trimming took 3 bases from V and 2 from J, leaving 17 bases between them. The CDR3 here is CASSSLAQGSNTEAFF. The DNA for the CDR3 is TGCGCCAGCAGCTCACTTGCACAGGGTTCCAACACTGAAGCTTTCTTT.

V usage is TRBV2 and J usage is TRBJ2-3, with D possibly TRBD1 on 5 matching bases. This CDR3 spans 14 amino acids. Germline V gene sequence: CDR1 SNHLY, CDR2 FYNNEI. V was shortened by 0 bases and J by 2 bases, with 6 bases between the two germline ends. The CDR3 sequence: CASSEAGVTDTQYF. CDR3 in DNA: TGTGCCAGCAGTGAAGCAGGGGTCACAGATACGCAGTATTTT.

V gene TRBV30 combines with J gene TRBJ2-1, with a possible D match to TRBD1 (6 bases). The CDR3 covers 14 residues. With 2 bases removed from V and 7 bases from J, the gap between germline ends came to 15 bases. Germline assignment: CDR1 GTSNPN and CDR2 SVGIG (reference sequence). This CDR3 is CAWSSGRGRNEQFF. CDR3 DNA sequence: TGTGCCTGGAGTTCGGGCAGGGGTCGGAATGAGCAGTTCTTC.

The V call is TRBV19, the J call TRBJ2-2, with 8 nucleotides matching TRBD2. The CDR3 is made up of 14 amino acids. The germline CDR1 and CDR2 sequences are LNHDA and SQIVND (reference sequence). V was clipped by 5 bases and J by 6 bases; unmatched bases: 5. This CDR3 is CASSSREGAGELFF. CDR3 DNA: TGTGCCAGTAGTTCCCGGGAGGGCGCCGGGGAGCTGTTTTTT.